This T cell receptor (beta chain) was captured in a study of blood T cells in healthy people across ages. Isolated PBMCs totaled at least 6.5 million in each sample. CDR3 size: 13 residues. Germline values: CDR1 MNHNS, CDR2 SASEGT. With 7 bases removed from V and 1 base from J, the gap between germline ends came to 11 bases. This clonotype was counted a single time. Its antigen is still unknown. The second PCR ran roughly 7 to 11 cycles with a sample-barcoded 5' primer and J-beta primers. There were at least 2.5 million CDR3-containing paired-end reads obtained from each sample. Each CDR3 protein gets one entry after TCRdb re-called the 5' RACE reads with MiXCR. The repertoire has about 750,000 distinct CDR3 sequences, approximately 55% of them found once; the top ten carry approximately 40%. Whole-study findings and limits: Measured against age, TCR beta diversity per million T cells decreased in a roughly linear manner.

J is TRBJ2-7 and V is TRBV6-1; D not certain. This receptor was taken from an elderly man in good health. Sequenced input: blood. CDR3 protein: CASTQSLSYEQYF. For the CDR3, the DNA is TGTGCCAGCACCCAAAGTTTATCCTACGAGCAGTACTTC.